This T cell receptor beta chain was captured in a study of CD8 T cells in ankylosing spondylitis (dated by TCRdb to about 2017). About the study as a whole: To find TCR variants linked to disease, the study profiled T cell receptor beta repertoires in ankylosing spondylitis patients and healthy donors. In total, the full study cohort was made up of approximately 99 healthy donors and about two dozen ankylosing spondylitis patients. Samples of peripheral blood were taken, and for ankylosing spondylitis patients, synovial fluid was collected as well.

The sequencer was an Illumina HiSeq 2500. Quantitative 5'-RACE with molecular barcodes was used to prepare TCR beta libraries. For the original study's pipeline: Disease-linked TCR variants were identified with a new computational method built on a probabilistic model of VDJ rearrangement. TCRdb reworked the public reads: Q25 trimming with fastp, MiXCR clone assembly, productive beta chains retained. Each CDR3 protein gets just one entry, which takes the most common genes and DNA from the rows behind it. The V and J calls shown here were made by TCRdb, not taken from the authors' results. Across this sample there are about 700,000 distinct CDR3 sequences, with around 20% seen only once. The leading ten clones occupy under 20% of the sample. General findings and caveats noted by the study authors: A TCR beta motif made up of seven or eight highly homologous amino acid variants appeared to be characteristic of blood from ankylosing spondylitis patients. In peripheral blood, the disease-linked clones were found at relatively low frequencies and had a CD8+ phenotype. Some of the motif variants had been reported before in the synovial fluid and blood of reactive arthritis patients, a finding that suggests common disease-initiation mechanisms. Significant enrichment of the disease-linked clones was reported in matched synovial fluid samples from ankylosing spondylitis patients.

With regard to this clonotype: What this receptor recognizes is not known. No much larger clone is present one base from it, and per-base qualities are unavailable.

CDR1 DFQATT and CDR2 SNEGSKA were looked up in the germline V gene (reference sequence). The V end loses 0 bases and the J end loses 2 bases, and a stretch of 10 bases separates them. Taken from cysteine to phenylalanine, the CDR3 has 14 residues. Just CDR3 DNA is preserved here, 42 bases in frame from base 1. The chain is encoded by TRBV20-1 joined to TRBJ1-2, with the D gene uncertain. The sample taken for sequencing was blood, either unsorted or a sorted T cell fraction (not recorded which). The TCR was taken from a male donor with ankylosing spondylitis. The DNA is TGCAGTGCTAGAGATCTGGACCAAAACTATGGCTACACCTTC. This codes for CSARDLDQNYGYTF.